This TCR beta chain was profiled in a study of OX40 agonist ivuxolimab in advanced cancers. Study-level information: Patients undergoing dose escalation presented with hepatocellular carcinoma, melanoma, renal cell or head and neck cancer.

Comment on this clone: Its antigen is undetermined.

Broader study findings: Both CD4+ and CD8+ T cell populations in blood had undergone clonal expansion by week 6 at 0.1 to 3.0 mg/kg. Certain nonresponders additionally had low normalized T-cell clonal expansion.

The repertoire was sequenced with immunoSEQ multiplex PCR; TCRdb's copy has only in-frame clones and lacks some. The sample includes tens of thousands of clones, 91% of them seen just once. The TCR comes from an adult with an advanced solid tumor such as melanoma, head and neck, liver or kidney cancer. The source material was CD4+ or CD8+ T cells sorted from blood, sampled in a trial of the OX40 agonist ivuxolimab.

CDR3 bases: TGTGCCAGCACCTCGGGGGCGAACACCGGGGAGCTGTTTTTT. Translation: CASTSGANTGELFF. The chain has TRBV7-9 and TRBJ2-2, with TRBD2 as a possible D gene (6 bases). The germline V and J ends were trimmed by 7 bases and 0 bases, with 9 bases remaining between them. Germline lookup yields CDR1 SEHNR and CDR2 FQNEAQ (reference sequence). The CDR3 runs to 14 residues.